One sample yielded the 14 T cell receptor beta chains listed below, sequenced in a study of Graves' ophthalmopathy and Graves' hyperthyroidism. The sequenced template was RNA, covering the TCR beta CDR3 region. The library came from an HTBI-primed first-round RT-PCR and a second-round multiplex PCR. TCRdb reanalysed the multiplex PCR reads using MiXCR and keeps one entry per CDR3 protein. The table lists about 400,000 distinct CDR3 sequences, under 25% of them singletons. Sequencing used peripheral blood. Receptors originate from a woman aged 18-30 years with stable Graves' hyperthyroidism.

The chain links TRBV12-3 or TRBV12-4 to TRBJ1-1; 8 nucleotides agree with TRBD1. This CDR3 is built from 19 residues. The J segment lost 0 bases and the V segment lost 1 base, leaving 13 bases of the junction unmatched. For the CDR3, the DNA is TGTGCCAGCAGTTTAGGCAGGGGGCGGGGTGGCTGGGTGAACACTGAAGCTTTCTTT. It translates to CASSLGRGRGGWVNTEAFF.

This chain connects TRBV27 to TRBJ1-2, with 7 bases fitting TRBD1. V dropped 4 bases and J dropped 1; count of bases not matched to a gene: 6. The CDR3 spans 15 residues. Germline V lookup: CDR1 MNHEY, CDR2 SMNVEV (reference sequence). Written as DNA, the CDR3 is TGTGCCAGCAGTTATGGGAGGGGGCTTAACTATGGCTACACCTTC. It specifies CASSYGRGLNYGYTF.

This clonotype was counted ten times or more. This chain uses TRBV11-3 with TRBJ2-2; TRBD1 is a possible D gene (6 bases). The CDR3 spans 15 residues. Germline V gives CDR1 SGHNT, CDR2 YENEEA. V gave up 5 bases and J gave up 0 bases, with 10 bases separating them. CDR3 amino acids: CASSLRTANTGELFF. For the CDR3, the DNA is TGTGCCAGCAGCCTCAGGACAGCGAACACCGGGGAGCTGTTTTTT.

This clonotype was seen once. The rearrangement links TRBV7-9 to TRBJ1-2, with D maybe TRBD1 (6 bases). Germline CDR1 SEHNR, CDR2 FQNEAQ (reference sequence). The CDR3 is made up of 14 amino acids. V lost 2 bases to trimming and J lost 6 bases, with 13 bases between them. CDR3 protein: CASSLWKGGDGYTF. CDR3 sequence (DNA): TGTGCCAGCAGCTTATGGAAAGGGGGAGATGGCTACACCTTC.

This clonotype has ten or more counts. CDR3 in amino acids: CSAGGPTDTQYF. DNA for the CDR3: TGCAGTGCTGGAGGGCCCACAGATACGCAGTATTTT. The V call is TRBV20-1, the J call TRBJ2-3, with D perhaps TRBD2 (6 bases). Germline values: CDR1 DFQATT, CDR2 SNEGSKA (reference sequence). V gave up 5 bases and J gave up 2 bases, with 8 bases separating them. This CDR3 is 12 amino acids long.

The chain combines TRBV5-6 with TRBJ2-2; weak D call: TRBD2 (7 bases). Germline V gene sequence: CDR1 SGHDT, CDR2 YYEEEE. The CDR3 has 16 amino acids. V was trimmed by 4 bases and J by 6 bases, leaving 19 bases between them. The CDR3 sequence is CASSGRAQGIPGELFF. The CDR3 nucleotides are TGTGCCAGCAGCGGGAGGGCTCAGGGGATCCCCGGGGAGCTGTTTTTT.

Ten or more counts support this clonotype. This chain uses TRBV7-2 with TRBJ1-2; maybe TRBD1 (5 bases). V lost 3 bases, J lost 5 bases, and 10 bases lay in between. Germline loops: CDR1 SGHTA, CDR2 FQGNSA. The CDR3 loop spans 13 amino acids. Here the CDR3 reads CASSLARGYGYTF. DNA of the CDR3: TGTGCCAGCAGCTTGGCAAGGGGTTATGGCTACACCTTC.

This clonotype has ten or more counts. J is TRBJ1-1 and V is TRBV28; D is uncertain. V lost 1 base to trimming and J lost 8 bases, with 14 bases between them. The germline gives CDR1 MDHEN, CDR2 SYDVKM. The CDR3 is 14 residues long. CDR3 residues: CASSLLGGTQEAFF. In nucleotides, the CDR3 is TGTGCCAGCAGTTTATTAGGAGGTACCCAGGAAGCTTTCTTT.

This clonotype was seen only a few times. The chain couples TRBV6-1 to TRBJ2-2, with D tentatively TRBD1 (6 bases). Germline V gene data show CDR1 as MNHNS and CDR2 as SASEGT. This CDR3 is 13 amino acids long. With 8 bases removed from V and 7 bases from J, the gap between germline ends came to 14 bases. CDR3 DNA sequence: TGTGCCAGCGGGTATCAGGGGATCGGGGAGCTGTTTTTT. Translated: CASGYQGIGELFF.

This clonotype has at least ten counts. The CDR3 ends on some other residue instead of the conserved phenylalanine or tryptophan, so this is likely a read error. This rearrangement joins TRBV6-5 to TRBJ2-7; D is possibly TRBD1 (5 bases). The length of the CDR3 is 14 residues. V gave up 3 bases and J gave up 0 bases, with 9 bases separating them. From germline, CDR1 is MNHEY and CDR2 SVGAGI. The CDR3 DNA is TGTGCCAGCAGTTATGGGGCGGACTCCTACGAGCAGTACTCC. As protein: CASSYGADSYEQYS.

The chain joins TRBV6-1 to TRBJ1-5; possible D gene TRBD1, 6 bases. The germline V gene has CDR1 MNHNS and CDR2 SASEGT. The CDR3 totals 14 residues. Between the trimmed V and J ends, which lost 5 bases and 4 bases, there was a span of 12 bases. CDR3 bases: TGTGCCAGCAGTCAGGGACATATAAATCAGCCCCAGCATTTT. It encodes CASSQGHINQPQHF.

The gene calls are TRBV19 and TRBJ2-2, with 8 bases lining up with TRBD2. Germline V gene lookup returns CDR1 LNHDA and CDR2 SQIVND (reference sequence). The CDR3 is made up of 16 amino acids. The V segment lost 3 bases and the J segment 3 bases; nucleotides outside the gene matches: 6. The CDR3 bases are TGTGCCAGTAGTATCGGCACTAGCGGATACACCGGGGAGCTGTTTTTT. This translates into CASSIGTSGYTGELFF.

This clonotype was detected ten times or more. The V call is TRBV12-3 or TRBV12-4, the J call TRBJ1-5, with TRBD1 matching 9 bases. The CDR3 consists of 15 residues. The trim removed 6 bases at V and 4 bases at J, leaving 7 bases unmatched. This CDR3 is CASSLRQGVNQPQHF. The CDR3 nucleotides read TGTGCCAGCAGCCTTAGACAGGGGGTTAATCAGCCCCAGCATTTT.

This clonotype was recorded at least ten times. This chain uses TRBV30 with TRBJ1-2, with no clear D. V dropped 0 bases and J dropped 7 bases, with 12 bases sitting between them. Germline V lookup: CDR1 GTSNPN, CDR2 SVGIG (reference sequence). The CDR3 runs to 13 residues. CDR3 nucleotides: TGTGCCTGGAGTGTACTGGCATTTTCTGGCTACACCTTC. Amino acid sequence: CAWSVLAFSGYTF.